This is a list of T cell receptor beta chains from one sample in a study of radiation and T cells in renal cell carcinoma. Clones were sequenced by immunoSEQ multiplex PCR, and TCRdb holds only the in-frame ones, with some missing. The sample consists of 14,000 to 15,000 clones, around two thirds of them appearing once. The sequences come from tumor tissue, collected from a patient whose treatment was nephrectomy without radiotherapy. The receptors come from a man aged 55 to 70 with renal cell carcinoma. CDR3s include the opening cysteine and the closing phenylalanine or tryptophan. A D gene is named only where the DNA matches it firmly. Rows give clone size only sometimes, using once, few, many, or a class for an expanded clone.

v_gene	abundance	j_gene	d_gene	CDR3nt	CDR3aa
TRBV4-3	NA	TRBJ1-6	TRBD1	TGCGCCAGCAGCCAAGATCGGGGGACAGGGGCCTCACCCCTCCACTTT	CASSQDRGTGASPLHF
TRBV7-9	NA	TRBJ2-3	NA	TGTGCCAGCAGCCCCAAGGCCTCAGATACGCAGTATTTT	CASSPKASDTQYF
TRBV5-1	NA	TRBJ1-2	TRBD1	TGCGCCAGCAGCTTGGTAGGGGGCGCCTATGGCTACACCTTC	CASSLVGGAYGYTF
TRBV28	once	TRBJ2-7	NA	TGTGCCAGCAGTTTATTTGGGGTTACCTACGAGCAGTACTTC	CASSLFGVTYEQYF
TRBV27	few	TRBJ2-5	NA	TGTGCCAGCAGTTTACGCGCGTACCAAGAGACCCAGTACTTC	CASSLRAYQETQYF
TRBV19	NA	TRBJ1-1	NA	TGTGCCAGTAGTATAGACGGTCTCCCCGACACTGAAGCTTTCTTT	CASSIDGLPDTEAFF
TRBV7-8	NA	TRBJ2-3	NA	TGTGCCAGCAGCCCCCCGTCCCACAGCTCTAGCACAGATACGCAGTATTTT	CASSPPSHSSSTDTQYF
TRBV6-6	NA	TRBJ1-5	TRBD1	TGTGCCAGCAGAAATCAGGGGGTTGGCAATCAGCCCCAGCATTTT	CASRNQGVGNQPQHF
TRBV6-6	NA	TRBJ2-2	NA	TGTGCCCCGCCTGGGTGGGGAAACACCGGGGAGCTGTTTTTT	CAPPGWGNTGELFF
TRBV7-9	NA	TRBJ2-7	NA	TGTGCCAGCAGCTTAGCGGTCGTGGGGAACGAGCAGTACTTC	CASSLAVVGNEQYF